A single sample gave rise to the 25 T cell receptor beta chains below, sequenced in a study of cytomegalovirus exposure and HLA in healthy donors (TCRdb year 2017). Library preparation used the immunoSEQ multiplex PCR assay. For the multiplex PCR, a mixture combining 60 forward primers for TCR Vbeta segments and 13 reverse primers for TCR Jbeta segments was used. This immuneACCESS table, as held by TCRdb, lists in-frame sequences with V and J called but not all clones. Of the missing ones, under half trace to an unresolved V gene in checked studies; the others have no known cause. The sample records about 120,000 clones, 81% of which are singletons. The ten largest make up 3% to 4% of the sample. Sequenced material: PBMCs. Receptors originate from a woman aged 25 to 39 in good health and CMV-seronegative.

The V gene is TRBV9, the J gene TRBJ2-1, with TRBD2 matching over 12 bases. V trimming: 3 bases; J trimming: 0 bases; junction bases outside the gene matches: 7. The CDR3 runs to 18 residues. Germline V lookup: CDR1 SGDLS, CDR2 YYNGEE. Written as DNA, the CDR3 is TGTGCCAGCAGCGCCCTGACTAGCGGGAGTAGCTCCTACAATGAGCAGTTCTTC. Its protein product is CASSALTSGSSSYNEQFF.

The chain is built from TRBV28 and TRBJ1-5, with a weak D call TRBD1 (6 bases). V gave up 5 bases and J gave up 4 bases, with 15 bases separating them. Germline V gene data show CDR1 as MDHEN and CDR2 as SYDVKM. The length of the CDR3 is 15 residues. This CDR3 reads CASSIGGARNQPQHF. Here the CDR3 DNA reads TGTGCCAGCAGTATTGGGGGGGCGCGGAATCAGCCCCAGCATTTT.

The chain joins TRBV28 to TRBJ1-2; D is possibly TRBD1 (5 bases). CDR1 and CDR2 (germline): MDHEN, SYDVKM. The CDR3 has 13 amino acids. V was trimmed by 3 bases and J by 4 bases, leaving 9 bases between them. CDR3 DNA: TGTGCCAGCAGTTTGGTGGGGGGCTATGGCTACACCTTC. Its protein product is CASSLVGGYGYTF.

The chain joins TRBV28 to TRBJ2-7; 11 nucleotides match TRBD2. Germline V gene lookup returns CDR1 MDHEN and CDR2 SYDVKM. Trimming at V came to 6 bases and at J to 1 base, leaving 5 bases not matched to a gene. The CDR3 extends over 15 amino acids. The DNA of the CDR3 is TGTGCCAGCAGGACGACTAGCGGGGTATCCTACGAGCAGTACTTC. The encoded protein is CASRTTSGVSYEQYF.

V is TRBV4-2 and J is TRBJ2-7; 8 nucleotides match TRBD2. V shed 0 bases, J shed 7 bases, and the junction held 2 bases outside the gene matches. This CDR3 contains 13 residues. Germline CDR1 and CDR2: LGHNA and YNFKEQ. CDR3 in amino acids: CASSQDPGGEQYF. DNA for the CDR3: TGTGCCAGCAGCCAAGATCCGGGGGGGGAGCAGTACTTC.

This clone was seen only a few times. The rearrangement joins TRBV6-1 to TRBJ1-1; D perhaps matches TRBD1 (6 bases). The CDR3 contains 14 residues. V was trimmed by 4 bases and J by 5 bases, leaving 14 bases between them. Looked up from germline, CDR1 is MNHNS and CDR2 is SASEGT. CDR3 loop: CASSGRTVETEAFF. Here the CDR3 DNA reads TGTGCCAGCAGTGGTCGGACAGTTGAAACTGAAGCTTTCTTT.

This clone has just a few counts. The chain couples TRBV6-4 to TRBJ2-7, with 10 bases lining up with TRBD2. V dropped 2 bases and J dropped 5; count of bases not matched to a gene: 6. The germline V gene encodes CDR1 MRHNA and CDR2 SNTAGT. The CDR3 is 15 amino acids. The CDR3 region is CASSDEAGGDHEQYF. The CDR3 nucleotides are TGTGCCAGCAGTGACGAAGCGGGAGGGGACCACGAGCAGTACTTC.

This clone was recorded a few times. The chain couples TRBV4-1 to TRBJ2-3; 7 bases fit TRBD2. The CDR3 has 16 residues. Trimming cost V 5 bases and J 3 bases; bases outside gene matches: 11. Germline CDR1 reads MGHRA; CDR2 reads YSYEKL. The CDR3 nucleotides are TGCGCCAGCAGCTACTACGCTAGCGGAGCTACAGATACGCAGTATTTT. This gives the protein CASSYYASGATDTQYF.

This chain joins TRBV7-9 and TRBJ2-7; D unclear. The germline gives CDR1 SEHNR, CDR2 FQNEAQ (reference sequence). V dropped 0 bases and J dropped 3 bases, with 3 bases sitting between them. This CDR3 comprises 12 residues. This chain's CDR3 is CASSLAVYEQYF. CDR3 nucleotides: TGTGCCAGCAGCTTAGCCGTCTACGAGCAGTACTTC. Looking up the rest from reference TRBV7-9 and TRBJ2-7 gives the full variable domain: DTGVSQNPRHKITKRGQNVTFRCDPISEHNRLYWYRQTLGQGPEFLTYFQNEAQLEKSRLLSDRFSAERPKGSFSTLEIQRTEQGDSAMYLCASSLAVYEQYFGPGTRLTVT.

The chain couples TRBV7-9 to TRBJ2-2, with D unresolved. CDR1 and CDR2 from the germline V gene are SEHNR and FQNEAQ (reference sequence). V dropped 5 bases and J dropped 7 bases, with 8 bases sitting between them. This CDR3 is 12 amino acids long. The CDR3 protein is CASSRAGGELFF. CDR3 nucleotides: TGTGCCAGCAGCCGTGCAGGCGGGGAGCTGTTTTTT.

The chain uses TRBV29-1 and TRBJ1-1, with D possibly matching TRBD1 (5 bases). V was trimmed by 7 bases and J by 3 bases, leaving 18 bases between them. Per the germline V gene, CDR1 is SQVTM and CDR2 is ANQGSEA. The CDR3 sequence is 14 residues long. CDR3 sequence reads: CSAGGRRGDTEAFF. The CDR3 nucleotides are TGCAGCGCCGGGGGTCGGAGAGGCGACACTGAAGCTTTCTTT.

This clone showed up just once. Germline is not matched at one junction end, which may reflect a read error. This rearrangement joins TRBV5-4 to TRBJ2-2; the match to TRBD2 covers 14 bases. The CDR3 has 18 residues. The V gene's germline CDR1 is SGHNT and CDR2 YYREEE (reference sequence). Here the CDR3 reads CVSSQGLAGDGSTGELFF. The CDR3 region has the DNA TGTGTCAGCAGCCAGGGACTAGCGGGAGATGGGTCCACCGGGGAGCTGTTTTTT.

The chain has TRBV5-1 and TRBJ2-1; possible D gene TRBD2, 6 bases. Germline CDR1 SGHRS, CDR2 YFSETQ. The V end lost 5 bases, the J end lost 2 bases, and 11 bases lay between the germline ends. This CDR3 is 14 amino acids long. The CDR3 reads CASSWRGTYNEQFF. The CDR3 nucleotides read TGCGCCAGCAGTTGGAGGGGAACCTACAATGAGCAGTTCTTC.

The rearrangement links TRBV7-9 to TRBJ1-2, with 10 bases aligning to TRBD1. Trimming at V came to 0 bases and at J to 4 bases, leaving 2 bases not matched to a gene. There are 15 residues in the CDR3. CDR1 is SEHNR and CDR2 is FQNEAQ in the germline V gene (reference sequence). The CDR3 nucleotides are TGTGCCAGCAGCTTAGCGACAGGGGGCGGCTATGGCTACACCTTC. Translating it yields CASSLATGGGYGYTF.

In DNA, the CDR3 is TGTGCCAGCAGCCGGGCCCCTGGACTAGCGGGAGGAGCAGATACGCAGTATTTT. Translated, it gives CASSRAPGLAGGADTQYF. The V gene is TRBV4-2, the J gene TRBJ2-3; TRBD2 aligns across 14 bases. Germline V lookup: CDR1 LGHNA, CDR2 YNFKEQ. The CDR3 loop spans 18 amino acids. The ends lost 4 bases at V and 4 bases at J; junction bases unmatched: 10.

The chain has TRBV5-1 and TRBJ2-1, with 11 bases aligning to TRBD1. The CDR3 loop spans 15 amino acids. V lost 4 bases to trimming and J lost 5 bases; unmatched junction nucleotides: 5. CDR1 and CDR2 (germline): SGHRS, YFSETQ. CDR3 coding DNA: TGCGCCAGCAGCCTCCGGGACAGGGGGGACAATGAGCAGTTCTTC. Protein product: CASSLRDRGDNEQFF.

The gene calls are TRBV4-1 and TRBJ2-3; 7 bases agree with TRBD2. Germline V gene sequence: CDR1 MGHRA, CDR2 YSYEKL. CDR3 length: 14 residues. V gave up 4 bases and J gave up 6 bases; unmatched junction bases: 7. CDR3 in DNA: TGCGCCAGCAGCCCCCCTAGCGGCCGGGATACGCAGTATTTT. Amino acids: CASSPPSGRDTQYF.

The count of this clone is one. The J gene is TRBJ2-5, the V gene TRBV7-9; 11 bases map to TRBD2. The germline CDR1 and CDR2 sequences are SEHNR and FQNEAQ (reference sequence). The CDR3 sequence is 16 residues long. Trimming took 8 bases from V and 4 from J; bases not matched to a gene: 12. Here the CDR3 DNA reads TGTGCCAGCGCCACCCGGGGCGGGACTAGCGGAGAGACCCAGTACTTC. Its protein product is CASATRGGTSGETQYF.

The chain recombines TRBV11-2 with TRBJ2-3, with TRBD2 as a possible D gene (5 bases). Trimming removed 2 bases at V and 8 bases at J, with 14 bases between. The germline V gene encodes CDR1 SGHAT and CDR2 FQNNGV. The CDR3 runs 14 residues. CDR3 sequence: CASSLSPGSGTQYF. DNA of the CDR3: TGTGCCAGCAGCTTATCGCCGGGGAGTGGTACGCAGTATTTT.

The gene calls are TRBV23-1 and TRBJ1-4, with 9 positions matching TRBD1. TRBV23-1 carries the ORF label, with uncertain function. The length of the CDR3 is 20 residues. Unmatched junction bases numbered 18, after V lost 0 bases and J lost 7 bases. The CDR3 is CASSQSTEAQGGQGREKLFF. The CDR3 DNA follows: TGCGCCAGCAGTCAATCTACGGAAGCCCAAGGGGGACAGGGTCGTGAAAAACTGTTTTTT.

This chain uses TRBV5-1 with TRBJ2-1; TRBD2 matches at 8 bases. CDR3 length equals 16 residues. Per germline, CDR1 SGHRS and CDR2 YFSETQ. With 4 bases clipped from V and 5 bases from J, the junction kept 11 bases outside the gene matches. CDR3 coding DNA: TGCGCCAGCAGCCCCGAGAGGACTAGCATCAACAATGAGCAGTTCTTC. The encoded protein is CASSPERTSINNEQFF.

The CDR3, as DNA: TGTGCCAGCAGCCCCACCCTAGCGGGGGGAGCCTCTGAGCAGTTCTTC. This encodes CASSPTLAGGASEQFF. The rearrangement joins TRBV7-2 to TRBJ2-1, with 11 bases aligning to TRBD2. The V gene's germline CDR1 is SGHTA and CDR2 FQGNSA. V gave up 5 bases and J gave up 9 bases; unmatched junction bases: 12. The CDR3 sequence is 16 residues long.

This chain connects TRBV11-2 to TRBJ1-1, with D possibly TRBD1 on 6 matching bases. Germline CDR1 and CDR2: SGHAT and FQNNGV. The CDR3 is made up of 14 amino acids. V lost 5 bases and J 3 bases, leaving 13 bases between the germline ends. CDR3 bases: TGTGCCAGCAGCCCATGGGCAGGGGACACTGAAGCTTTCTTT. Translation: CASSPWAGDTEAFF.

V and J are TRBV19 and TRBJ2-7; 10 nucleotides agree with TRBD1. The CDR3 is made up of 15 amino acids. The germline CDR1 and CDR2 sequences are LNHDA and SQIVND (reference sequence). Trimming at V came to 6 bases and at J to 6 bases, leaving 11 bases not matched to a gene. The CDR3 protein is CASRLAGTGVREQYF. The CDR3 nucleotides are TGTGCCAGTAGACTTGCTGGGACAGGGGTTCGCGAGCAGTACTTC.

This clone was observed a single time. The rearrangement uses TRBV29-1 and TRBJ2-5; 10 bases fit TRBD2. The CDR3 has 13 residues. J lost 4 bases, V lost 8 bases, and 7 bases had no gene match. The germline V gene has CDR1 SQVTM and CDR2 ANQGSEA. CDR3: CSSSLAGAETQYF. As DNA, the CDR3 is TGCAGCAGCAGTCTAGCGGGGGCAGAGACCCAGTACTTC.